This T cell receptor (beta chain) was sequenced during a study of T cells expressing NK-cell markers. The CDR3 runs to 16 residues. Per the germline V gene, CDR1 is LGHNA and CDR2 is YNFKEQ. TCRdb reprocessed the 5' RACE reads; each CDR3 protein has one entry and no DNA is given. This repertoire comprises around 550,000 distinct CDR3 sequences; its ten largest clones make up about 3.6%. This TCR was sampled from a man younger than 30 in good health. The sequenced sample consisted of blood T cells: a sorted CD56 or NKG2C T cell subset, CD4+ or CD8+ T cells, or bulk PBMC T cells (not recorded which). This chain links TRBV4-2 with TRBJ2-5; the TRBD2 assignment by TCRdb is unverifiable without DNA. The CDR3 loop is CASSQMTSGVQETQYF.